A single sample gave rise to the 3 T cell receptor beta chains below, sequenced in a study of T-cell reconstitution after alpha-beta-depleted transplantation in children. A library of TCRbeta sequences, prepared with unique molecular identifiers, was generated. MiXCR, applied by TCRdb to the PCR reads, yields one record per CDR3 protein. The table shows around 380,000 distinct CDR3 sequences, with approximately 11% occurring only once. The material sequenced was PBMCs from the stem cell graft donor, taken from the stem cell graft. Receptors were obtained from a human donor who donated a stem cell graft to a child with acute myeloid leukemia.

This clonotype was counted a few times. The gene calls are TRBV5-1 and TRBJ1-2; unclear D gene. Germline V gene sequence: CDR1 SGHRS, CDR2 YFSETQ. The CDR3 loop spans 16 amino acids. V was cut by 4 bases and J by 2 bases, with 18 bases left in between. The CDR3 sequence is CASSTGALTGNYGYTF. The CDR3 coding sequence is TGCGCCAGCAGCACTGGAGCCCTTACGGGAAACTATGGCTACACCTTC.

The rearrangement uses TRBV7-2 and TRBJ2-1, with D perhaps TRBD2 (5 bases). Germline V gene sequence: CDR1 SGHTA, CDR2 FQGNSA. The CDR3 runs to 16 residues. Trimming removed 1 base from V and 8 bases from J, with 18 bases in between. The CDR3, as DNA: TGTGCCAGCAGCTTAGGGCATCGGGGTCAGCGCCATGAGCAGTTCTTC. It is translated as CASSLGHRGQRHEQFF.

This clonotype was seen only a few times. The rearrangement joins TRBV5-6 to TRBJ2-5; D gene ambiguous. The CDR3 is 12 amino acids. V gave up 1 base and J gave up 5 bases, with 6 bases separating them. Germline values: CDR1 SGHDT, CDR2 YYEEEE. The CDR3 is CASSLPLETQYF. The CDR3 DNA is TGTGCCAGCAGCTTGCCCCTGGAGACCCAGTACTTC.